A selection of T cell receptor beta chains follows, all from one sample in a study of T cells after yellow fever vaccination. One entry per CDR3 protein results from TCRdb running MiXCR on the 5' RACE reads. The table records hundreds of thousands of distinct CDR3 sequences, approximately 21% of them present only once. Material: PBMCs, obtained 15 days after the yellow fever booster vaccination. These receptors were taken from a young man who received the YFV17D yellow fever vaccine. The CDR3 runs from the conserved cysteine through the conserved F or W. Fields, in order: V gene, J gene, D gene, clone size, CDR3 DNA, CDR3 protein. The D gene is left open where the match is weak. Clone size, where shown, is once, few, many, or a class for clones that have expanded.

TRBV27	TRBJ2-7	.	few	TGTGCCAGCAGTACGGGGGCCGGACTATTTTCCTACGAGCAGTACTTC	CASSTGAGLFSYEQYF
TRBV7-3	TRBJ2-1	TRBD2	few	TGTGCCAGCAGCTCGGTAGCGGGAGGGCCGTGGGATGAGCAGTTCTTC	CASSSVAGGPWDEQFF
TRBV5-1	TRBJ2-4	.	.	TGCGCCAGCAGCTTTGGGGAGGCCAAAAACATTCAGTACTTC	CASSFGEAKNIQYF
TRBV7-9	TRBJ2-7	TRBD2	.	TGTGCCAGCAGCTTAGGGCAAGCGGGAGGTTTTTACGAGCAGTACTTC	CASSLGQAGGFYEQYF
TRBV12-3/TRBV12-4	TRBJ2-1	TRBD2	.	TGTGCCAGCAGTCCCCTAGCGGGAGGGGGGAGAAATGAGCAGTTCTTC	CASSPLAGGGRNEQFF
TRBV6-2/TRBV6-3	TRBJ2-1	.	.	TGTGCCAGCAGTTACTTTGGTGAGCAGTTCTTC	CASSYFGEQFF
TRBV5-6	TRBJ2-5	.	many	TGTGCCAGCAGCTTGGCCGGGGACTTCCAAGAGAGCCAGTACTTC	CASSLAGDFQESQYF
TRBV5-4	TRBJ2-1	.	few	TGTGCCAGCAGCTTGGTACATTCGGCCTACAATGAGCAGTTCTTC	CASSLVHSAYNEQFF
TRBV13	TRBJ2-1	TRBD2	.	TGTGCCAGCAGCTTATCGGGACTAGACTACAATGAGCTGTTCTTC	CASSLSGLDYNELFF
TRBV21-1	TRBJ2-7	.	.	TGTGCCAGCAGCAAAGCGCTGGGAGGACAGGGGATCGACGAGCAGTACTTC	CASSKALGGQGIDEQYF
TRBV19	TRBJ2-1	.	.	TGTGCCAGTAGTGTACCGGGACACCTAGTAAGCTCCTACAATGAGCAGTTCTTC	CASSVPGHLVSSYNEQFF
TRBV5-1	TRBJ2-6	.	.	TGCGCCAGCAGCCCCATGGGTCTTGGGGCCAACGTCCTGACTTTC	CASSPMGLGANVLTF
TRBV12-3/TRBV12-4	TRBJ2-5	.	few	TGTGCCAGCAGCCGGGTTGGGGGGTTAGAGACCCAGTACTTC	CASSRVGGLETQYF
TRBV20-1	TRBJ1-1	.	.	TGCAGTGCTAGAAGGGGACTGAGAAACACTGAAGCTTTCTTT	CSARRGLRNTEAFF
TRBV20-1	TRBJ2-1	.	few	TGCAGTGCTAGTGCCAGGATCAATGAGCAGTTCTTC	CSASARINEQFF
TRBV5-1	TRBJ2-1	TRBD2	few	TGCGCCAGCCGTCGTAGCGGGGAGTTATACAATGAGCAGTTCTTC	CASRRSGELYNEQFF
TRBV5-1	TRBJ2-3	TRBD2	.	TGCGCCAGCAGCTTTAGCGGGGCCAGGACAGATACGCAGTATTTT	CASSFSGARTDTQYF
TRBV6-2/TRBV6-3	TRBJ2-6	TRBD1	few	TGTGCCAGCAGTTACGTGCAGGGGGTAACTGGGGCCAACGTCCTGACTTTC	CASSYVQGVTGANVLTF
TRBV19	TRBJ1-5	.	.	TGTGCCAGTAGTATAGGGGGACTCCAGCATTTT	CASSIGGLQHF
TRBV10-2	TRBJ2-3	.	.	TGCACCAACAGTGATCCCGGGACTAGCACAGATACGCAGTATTTT	CTNSDPGTSTDTQYF
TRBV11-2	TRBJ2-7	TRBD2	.	TGTGCCAGCAGCTTAGATCCCCTAGCGGGAGGCTACGAGCAGTACTTC	CASSLDPLAGGYEQYF
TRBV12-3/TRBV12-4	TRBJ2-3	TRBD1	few	TGTGCCAGCAGTTTCACAGGGGCACTGGATACGCAGTATTTT	CASSFTGALDTQYF
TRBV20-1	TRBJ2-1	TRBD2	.	TGCAGTGCTAGAGATGGAACTAGCGGGAAAAAAATACCAAACAATGAGCAGTTCTTC	CSARDGTSGKKIPNNEQFF
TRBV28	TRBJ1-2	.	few	TGTGCCAGCCTCAACGGGGGGACGAACTATGGCTACACCTTC	CASLNGGTNYGYTF
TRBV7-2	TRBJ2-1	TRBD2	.	TGTGCCAGCAGCCGCTTTGTGGGAGGGGTGGGGAATGAGCAGTTCTTC	CASSRFVGGVGNEQFF
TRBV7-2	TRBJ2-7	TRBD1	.	TGTGCCACCAGCTTAGGGGGCCAGCTTTACGAGCAGTACTTC	CATSLGGQLYEQYF
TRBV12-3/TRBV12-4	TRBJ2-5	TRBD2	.	TGTGCCAGCAGGCCGGTGGCGGGAGGCGCGGAGACCCAGTACTTC	CASRPVAGGAETQYF
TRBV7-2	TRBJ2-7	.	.	TGTGCCAGCAGCTTAGCATGGGGGGAGCAGTACTTC	CASSLAWGEQYF
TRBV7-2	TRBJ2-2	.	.	TGTGCCAGCAACCTCGGCCACACCGGGGAGCTGTTTTTT	CASNLGHTGELFF
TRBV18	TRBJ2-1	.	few	TGTGCCAGCTCACAGGGGGGTGCGGTGAATGAGCAGTTCTTC	CASSQGGAVNEQFF
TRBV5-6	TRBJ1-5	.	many	TGTGCCAGCAGCTTGGCAGGAAGCAATCAGCCCCAGCATTTT	CASSLAGSNQPQHF
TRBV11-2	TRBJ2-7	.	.	TGTGCCAGCAGCTTAAACGTCCCGCCAGCTGCCCACGAGCAGTACTTC	CASSLNVPPAAHEQYF
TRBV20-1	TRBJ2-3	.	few	TGCAGTGCTAGAGGGGGGGGGCCGGGGGATACGCAGTATTTT	CSARGGGPGDTQYF
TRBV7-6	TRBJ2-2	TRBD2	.	TGTGCCAGCAGCTCGGGAGCGGGGTACACCGGGGAGCTGTTTTTT	CASSSGAGYTGELFF
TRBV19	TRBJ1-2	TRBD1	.	TGTGCCAGTAGTATTGCTGCCGGGACAGCCTATGGCTACACCTTC	CASSIAAGTAYGYTF
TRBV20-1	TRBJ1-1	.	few	TGCAGTGCTAGTTTTGGGGGCCGAAACACTGAAGCTTTCTTT	CSASFGGRNTEAFF
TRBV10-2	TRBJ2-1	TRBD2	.	TGCGCCAGCAGTGCTACTAGCGTGAACAATGAGCAGTTCTTC	CASSATSVNNEQFF
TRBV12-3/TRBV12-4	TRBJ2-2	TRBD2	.	TGTGCCCGGCTTAGCGGGAGGACCGGGGAGCTGTTTTTT	CARLSGRTGELFF
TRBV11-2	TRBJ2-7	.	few	TGTGCCAGCAGCTTAGCCGGGGGTGGGCCCCACGAGCAGTACTTC	CASSLAGGGPHEQYF
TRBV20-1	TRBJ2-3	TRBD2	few	TGCAGTGCTTACTCGGGAGGCGTGACGCAGTATTTT	CSAYSGGVTQYF